Shown below are 15 T cell receptor beta chains from a single sample sequenced in a study of T cell responses to AZD1222 COVID-19 vaccine. The data were produced by immunoSEQ multiplex PCR, yet TCRdb's version contains in-frame clones alone and is incomplete. The sample lists roughly 120,000 clones, around 90% occurring once. Sequencing was performed on peripheral blood, taken on day 0 of AZD1222 vaccination. The receptors stem from an adult in good health.

This chain connects TRBV10-3 to TRBJ2-2; tentatively, D is TRBD1 (7 bases). V lost 4 bases to trimming and J lost 3 bases, with 15 bases between them. The CDR3 consists of 16 residues. Germline CDR1 reads ENHRY; CDR2 reads SYGVKD. The CDR3 sequence is CAISGYRGLDTGELFF. CDR3 DNA sequence: TGTGCCATCAGTGGATACAGGGGACTCGACACCGGGGAGCTGTTTTTT.

This chain uses TRBV4-1 with TRBJ1-1; D unclear. V lost 4 bases to trimming and J lost 0 bases, with 15 bases between them. Germline assignment: CDR1 MGHRA and CDR2 YSYEKL. This CDR3 spans 16 amino acids. CDR3 region: CASSPVLPQMNTEAFF. Written as DNA, the CDR3 is TGCGCCAGCAGCCCCGTCTTACCCCAAATGAACACTGAAGCTTTCTTT.

The J gene is TRBJ1-1, the V gene TRBV18; no reliable D call. From germline, CDR1 is KGHSH and CDR2 LQKENI. This CDR3 has 14 residues. Trimming left V 5 bases short and J 1 base short, with 11 bases between. The CDR3 reads CASSDVGRNTEAFF. CDR3 DNA sequence: TGTGCCAGCTCAGACGTGGGCCGGAACACTGAAGCTTTCTTT.

The rearrangement uses TRBV7-2 and TRBJ1-1; TRBD1 is a possible D gene (6 bases). Germline CDR1 is SGHTA and CDR2 is FQGNSA. Trimming removed 1 base at V and 0 bases at J, with 15 bases between. This CDR3 spans 17 amino acids. This CDR3 is CASSLGGFGQMNTEAFF. As DNA, the CDR3 is TGTGCCAGCAGCTTAGGGGGTTTTGGACAGATGAACACTGAAGCTTTCTTT.

The CDR3 DNA sequence: TGTGCCAGCAGCAGAATACCGGGACTGGGGACTGAAGCTTTCTTT. Residues: CASSRIPGLGTEAFF. The chain carries TRBV5-4 and TRBJ1-1; maybe TRBD1 (5 bases). The CDR3 consists of 15 residues. The V gene's germline CDR1 is SGHNT and CDR2 YYREEE (reference sequence). Trimming took 4 bases from V and 5 from J, leaving 18 bases between them.

The chain employs TRBV6-5 and TRBJ2-7, with D maybe TRBD1 (5 bases). Germline-derived CDR1 and CDR2 are MNHEY and SVGAGI. Trimming stripped 4 bases from V and 0 bases from J, with 13 bases between. CDR3 length equals 15 residues. This chain's CDR3 is CASSFNWQGSYEQYF. As DNA, the CDR3 is TGTGCCAGCAGTTTCAACTGGCAGGGCTCCTACGAGCAGTACTTC.

The chain links TRBV28 to TRBJ2-7, with 12 bases lining up with TRBD2. This CDR3 contains 13 residues. Germline V gene lookup returns CDR1 MDHEN and CDR2 SYDVKM. The J segment lost 7 bases and the V segment lost 6 bases, leaving 4 bases of the junction unmatched. The CDR3: CASRTSGSSEQYF. CDR3 bases: TGTGCCAGCAGGACTAGCGGGAGTAGTGAGCAGTACTTC. The variable domain in full, with the rest retrieved from reference TRBV28 and TRBJ2-7, is DVKVTQSSRYLVKRTGEKVFLECVQDMDHENMFWYRQDPGLGLRLIYFSYDVKMKEKGDIPEGYSVSREKKERFSLILESASTNQTSMYLCASRTSGSSEQYFGPGTRLTVT.

This clone has a handful of counts. V is TRBV27 and J is TRBJ2-1, with 9 positions matching TRBD2. The CDR3 consists of 17 residues. J was trimmed by 7 bases and V by 4 bases; bases with no gene match: 14. CDR1 is MNHEY, CDR2 SMNVEV, per germline (reference sequence). The CDR3 region has the DNA TGTGCCAGCAGTTCGAATCTGGGACTAGCTGGAGGGAATGAGCAGTTCTTC. This sequence encodes CASSSNLGLAGGNEQFF.

V usage is TRBV19 and J usage is TRBJ2-5; D possibly corresponds to TRBD2 (5 bases). The CDR3 sequence is 15 residues long. CDR1 and CDR2 from the germline V gene are LNHDA and SQIVND (reference sequence). Trimming removed 4 bases at V and 5 bases at J, with 17 bases between. The CDR3 DNA reads as TGTGCCAGTAGTAGTAATTGGGCGGGTCGGGAGACCCAGTACTTC. It is translated as CASSSNWAGRETQYF.

Only one count was recorded for this clone. J is TRBJ1-6 and V is TRBV4-1; unclear D gene. The CDR3 runs 15 residues. The V and J ends lost 0 bases and 4 bases respectively, with 7 bases between them. Germline values: CDR1 MGHRA, CDR2 YSYEKL. CDR3 sequence (DNA): TGCGCCAGCAGCCAAGATGTGATGTATAATTCACCCCTCCACTTT. Translating it yields CASSQDVMYNSPLHF.

This clone was found once. Here the CDR3 reads CASSFVIQPQHF. In nucleotides, the CDR3 is TGTGCCAGCAGTTTCGTGATACAGCCCCAGCATTTT. V and J are TRBV12-3 or TRBV12-4 and TRBJ1-5; D call uncertain. The CDR3 runs 12 residues. V was trimmed by 3 bases and J by 7 bases, leaving 7 bases between them.

Here the CDR3 reads CASSLRVFEGKYTEAFF. For the CDR3, the DNA is TGTGCCAGCAGCTTAAGAGTTTTCGAGGGGAAGTACACTGAAGCTTTCTTT. The genes are TRBV7-2 and TRBJ1-1; D is perhaps TRBD1 (5 bases). Germline V CDR1 and CDR2: SGHTA, FQGNSA. Trimming took off 2 bases at V and 3 bases at J, with 19 bases between the two ends. There are 17 residues in the CDR3.

The V call is TRBV27, the J call TRBJ2-1, with 10 bases fitting TRBD2. Germline V CDR1 and CDR2: MNHEY, SMNVEV (reference sequence). V was pared by 7 bases and J by 5 bases, with 5 bases of the junction left unmatched. The CDR3 length is 14 residues. This CDR3 reads CASITSGTNNEQFF. The CDR3 coding sequence is TGTGCCAGCATCACTAGCGGGACTAACAATGAGCAGTTCTTC.

J is TRBJ1-3 and V is TRBV3-1 (or the pseudogene TRBV3-2); 8 bases fit TRBD1. Losses at the gene ends were 4 bases for V and 3 bases for J; bases not matched to a gene: 8. Per germline, CDR1 LGHDT and CDR2 YNNKEL (reference sequence). The length of the CDR3 is 16 residues. The CDR3 loop reads CASSPATGDRGNTIYF. CDR3 DNA sequence: TGTGCCAGCAGCCCCGCGACAGGGGACCGTGGAAACACCATATATTTT.

This clone was recorded only once. This rearrangement joins TRBV19 to TRBJ2-1, with D perhaps TRBD1 (7 bases). The CDR3 totals 16 residues. V lost 5 bases to trimming and J lost 1 base, with 15 bases between them. Germline loops: CDR1 LNHDA, CDR2 SQIVND (reference sequence). In DNA form, the CDR3 reads TGTGCCAGTAGTCCCGGGGCGGGACAGTCCTACAATGAGCAGTTCTTC. Residues: CASSPGAGQSYNEQFF.